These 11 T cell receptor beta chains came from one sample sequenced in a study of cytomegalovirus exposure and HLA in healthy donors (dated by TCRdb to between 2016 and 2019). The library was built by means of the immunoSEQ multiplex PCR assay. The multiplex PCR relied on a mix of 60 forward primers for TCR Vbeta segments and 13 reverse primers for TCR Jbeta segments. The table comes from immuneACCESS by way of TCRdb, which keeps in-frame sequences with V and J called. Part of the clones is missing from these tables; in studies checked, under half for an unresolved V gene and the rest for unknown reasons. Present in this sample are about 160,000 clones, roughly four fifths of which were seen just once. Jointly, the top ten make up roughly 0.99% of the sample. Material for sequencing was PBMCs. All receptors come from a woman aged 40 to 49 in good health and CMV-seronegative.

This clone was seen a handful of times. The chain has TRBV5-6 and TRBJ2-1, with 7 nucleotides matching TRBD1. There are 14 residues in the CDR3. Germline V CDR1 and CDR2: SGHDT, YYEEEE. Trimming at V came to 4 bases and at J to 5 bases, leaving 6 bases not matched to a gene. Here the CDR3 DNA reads TGTGCCAGCAGCCCCTTGACAGGGAACAATGAGCAGTTCTTC. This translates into CASSPLTGNNEQFF.

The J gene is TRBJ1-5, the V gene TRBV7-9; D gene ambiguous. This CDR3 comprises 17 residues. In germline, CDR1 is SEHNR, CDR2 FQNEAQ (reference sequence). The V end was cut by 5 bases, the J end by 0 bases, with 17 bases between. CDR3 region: CASSLYGRIYSNQPQHF. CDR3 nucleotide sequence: TGTGCCAGCAGCCTGTACGGGAGAATTTATAGCAATCAGCCCCAGCATTTT.

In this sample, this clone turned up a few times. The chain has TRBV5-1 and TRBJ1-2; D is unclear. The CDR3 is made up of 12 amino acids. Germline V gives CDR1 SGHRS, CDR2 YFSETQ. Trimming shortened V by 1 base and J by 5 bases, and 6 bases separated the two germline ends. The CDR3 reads CASSLTGYGYTF. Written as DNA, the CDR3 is TGCGCCAGCAGCTTGACGGGGTATGGCTACACCTTC.

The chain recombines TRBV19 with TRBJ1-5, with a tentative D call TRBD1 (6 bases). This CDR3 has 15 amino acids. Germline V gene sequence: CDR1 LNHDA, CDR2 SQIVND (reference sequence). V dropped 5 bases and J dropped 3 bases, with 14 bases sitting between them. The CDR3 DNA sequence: TGTGCCAGTAGTCCCCGCAACAGGGCCAATCAGCCCCAGCATTTT. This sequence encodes CASSPRNRANQPQHF.

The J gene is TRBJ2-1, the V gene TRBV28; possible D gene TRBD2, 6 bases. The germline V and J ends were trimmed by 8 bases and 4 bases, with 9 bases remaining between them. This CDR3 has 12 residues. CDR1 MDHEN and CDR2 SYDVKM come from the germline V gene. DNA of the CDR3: TGTGCCAGCGGCGGGACTTACAATGAGCAGTTCTTC. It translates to CASGGTYNEQFF.

CDR3: CASSPSNSNSGNTIYF. DNA of the CDR3: TGTGCCAGCTCACCATCCAACAGTAACTCTGGAAACACCATATATTTT. The J gene is TRBJ1-3, the V gene TRBV18; D ambiguous. V lost 2 bases, J lost 0 bases, and 11 bases lay in between. The length of the CDR3 is 16 residues. CDR1 and CDR2 from the germline V gene are KGHSH and LQKENI.

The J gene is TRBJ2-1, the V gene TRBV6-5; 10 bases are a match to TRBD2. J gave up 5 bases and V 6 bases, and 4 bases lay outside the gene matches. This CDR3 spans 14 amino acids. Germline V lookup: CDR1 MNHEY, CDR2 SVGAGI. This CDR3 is CASSPGLANNEQFF. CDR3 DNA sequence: TGTGCCAGCAGCCCGGGACTAGCGAACAATGAGCAGTTCTTC.

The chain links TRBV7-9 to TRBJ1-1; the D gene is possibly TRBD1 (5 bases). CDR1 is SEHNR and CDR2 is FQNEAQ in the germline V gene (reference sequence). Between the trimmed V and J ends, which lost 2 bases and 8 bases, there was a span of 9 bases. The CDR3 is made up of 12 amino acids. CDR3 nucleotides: TGTGCCAGCAGCTTATGGGGGGGGGAAGCTTTCTTT. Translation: CASSLWGGEAFF.

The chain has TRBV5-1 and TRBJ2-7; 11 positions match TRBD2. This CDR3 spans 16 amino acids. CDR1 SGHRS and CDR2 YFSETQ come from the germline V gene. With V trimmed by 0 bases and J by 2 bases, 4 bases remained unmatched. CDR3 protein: CASSLDLAGGTYEQYF. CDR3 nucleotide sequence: TGCGCCAGCAGCTTGGATTTAGCGGGAGGGACCTACGAGCAGTACTTC.

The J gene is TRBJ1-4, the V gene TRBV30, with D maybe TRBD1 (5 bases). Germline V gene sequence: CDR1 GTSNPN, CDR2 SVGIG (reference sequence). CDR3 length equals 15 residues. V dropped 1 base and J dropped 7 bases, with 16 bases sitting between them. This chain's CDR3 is CAWSEGQGGGEKLFF. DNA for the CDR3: TGTGCCTGGAGTGAGGGCCAGGGAGGTGGTGAAAAACTGTTTTTT.

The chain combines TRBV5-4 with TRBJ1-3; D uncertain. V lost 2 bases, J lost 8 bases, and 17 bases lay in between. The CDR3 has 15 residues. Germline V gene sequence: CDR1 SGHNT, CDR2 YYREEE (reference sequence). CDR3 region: CASSFGPPARDTIYF. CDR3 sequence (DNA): TGTGCCAGCAGCTTCGGACCCCCAGCGAGGGACACCATATATTTT.